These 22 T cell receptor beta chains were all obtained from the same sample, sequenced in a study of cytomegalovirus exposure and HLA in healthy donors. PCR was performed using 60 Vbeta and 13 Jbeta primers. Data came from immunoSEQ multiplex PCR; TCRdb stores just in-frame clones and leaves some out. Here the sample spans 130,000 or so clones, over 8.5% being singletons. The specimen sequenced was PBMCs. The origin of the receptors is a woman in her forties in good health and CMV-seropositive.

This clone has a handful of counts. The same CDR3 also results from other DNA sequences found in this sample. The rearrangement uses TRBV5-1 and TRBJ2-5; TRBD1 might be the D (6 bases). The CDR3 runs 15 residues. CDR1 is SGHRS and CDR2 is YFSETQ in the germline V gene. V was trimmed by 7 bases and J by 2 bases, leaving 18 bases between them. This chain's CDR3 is CASQSGQGIQETQYF. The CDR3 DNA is TGCGCCAGCCAATCGGGGCAGGGGATACAAGAGACCCAGTACTTC.

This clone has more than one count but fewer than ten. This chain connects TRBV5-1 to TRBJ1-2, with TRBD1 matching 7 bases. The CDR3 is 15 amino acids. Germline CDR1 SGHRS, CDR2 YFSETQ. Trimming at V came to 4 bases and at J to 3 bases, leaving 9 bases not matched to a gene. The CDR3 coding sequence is TGCGCCAGCAGCGGTACAGGGGCCGGGGACTATGGCTACACCTTC. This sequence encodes CASSGTGAGDYGYTF.

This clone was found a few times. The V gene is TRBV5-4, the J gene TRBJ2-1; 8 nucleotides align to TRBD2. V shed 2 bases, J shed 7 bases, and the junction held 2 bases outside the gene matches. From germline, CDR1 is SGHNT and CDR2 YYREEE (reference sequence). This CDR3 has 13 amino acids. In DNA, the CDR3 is TGTGCCAGCAGCTTTCTAGCGGGTAATGAGCAGTTCTTC. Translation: CASSFLAGNEQFF. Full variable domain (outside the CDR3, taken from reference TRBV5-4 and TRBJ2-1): ETGVTQSPTHLIKTRGQQVTLRCSSQSGHNTVSWYQQALGQGPQFIFQYYREEENGRGNFPPRFSGLQFPNYSSELNVNALELDDSALYLCASSFLAGNEQFFGPGTRLTVL.

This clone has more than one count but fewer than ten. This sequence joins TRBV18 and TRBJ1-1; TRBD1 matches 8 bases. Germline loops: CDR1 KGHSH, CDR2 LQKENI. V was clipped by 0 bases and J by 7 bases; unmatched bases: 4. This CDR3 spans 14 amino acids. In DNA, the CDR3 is TGTGCCAGCTCACCACCCAGGACAGGGTTTGAAGCTTTCTTT. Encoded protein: CASSPPRTGFEAFF. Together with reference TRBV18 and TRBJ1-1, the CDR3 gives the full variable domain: NAGVMQNPRHLVRRRGQEARLRCSPMKGHSHVYWYRQLPEEGLKFMVYLQKENIIDESGMPKERFSAEFPKEGPSILRIQQVVRGDSAAYFCASSPPRTGFEAFFGQGTRLTVV.

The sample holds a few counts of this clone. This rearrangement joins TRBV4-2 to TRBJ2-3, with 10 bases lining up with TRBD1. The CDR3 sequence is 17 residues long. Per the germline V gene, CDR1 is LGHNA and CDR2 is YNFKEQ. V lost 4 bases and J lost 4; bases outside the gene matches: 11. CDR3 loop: CASSPGRQGAGADTQYF. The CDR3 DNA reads TGTGCCAGCAGCCCAGGTAGACAGGGGGCGGGGGCAGATACGCAGTATTTT.

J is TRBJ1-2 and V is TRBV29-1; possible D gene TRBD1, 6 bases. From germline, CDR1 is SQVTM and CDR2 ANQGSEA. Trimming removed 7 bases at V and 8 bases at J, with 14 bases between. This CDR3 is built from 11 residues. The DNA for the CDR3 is TGCAGCGCTCTACAGGGCAAAGGCTACACCTTC. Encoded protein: CSALQGKGYTF.

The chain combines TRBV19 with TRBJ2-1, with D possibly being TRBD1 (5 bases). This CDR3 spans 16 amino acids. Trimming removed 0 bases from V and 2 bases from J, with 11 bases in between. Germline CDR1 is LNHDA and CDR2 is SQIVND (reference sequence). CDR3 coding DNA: TGTGCCAGTAGTATAGAGGGGCCCCCCACCTACAATGAGCAGTTCTTC. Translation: CASSIEGPPTYNEQFF.

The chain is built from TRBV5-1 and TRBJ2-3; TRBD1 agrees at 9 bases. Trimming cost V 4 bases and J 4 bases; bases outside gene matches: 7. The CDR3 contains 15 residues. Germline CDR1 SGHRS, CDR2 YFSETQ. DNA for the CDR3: TGCGCCAGCAGCACAGGGACAGGGTGGGCAGATACGCAGTATTTT. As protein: CASSTGTGWADTQYF.

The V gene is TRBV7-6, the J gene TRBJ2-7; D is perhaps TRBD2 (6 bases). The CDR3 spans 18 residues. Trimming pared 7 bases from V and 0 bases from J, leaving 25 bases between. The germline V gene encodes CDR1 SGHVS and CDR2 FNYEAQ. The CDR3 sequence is CASNPGGAYMPVSYEQYF. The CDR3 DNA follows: TGTGCCAGCAACCCCGGGGGAGCCTATATGCCTGTCTCCTACGAGCAGTACTTC. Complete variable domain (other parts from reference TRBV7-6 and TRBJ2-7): GAGVSQSPRYKVTKRGQDVALRCDPISGHVSLYWYRQALGQGPEFLTYFNYEAQQDKSGLPNDRFSAERPEGSISTLTIQRTEQRDSAMYRCASNPGGAYMPVSYEQYFGPGTRLTVT.

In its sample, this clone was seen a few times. The CDR3 DNA is TGTGCCTGGAGAACCCCAGGGAACTATGGCTACACCTTC. Residues: CAWRTPGNYGYTF. The chain has TRBV30 and TRBJ1-2, with TRBD1 as a possible D gene (5 bases). Per germline, CDR1 GTSNPN and CDR2 SVGIG (reference sequence). V dropped 3 bases and J dropped 2 bases, with 10 bases sitting between them. This CDR3 has 13 amino acids.

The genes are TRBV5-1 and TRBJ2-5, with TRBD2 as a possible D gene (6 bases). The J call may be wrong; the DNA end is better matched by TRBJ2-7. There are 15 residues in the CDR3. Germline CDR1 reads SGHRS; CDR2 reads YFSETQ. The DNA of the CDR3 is TGCGCCAGCAGCTTAAGAGGAGGGAATGGATACGAGCAGTACTTC. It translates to CASSLRGGNGYEQYF.

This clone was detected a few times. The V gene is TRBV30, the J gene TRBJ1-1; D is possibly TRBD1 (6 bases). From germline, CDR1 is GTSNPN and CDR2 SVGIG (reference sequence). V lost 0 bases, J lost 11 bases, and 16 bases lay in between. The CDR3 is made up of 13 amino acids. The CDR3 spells CAWSVQGAGTAFF. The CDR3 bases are TGTGCCTGGAGTGTACAGGGCGCTGGGACGGCTTTCTTT.

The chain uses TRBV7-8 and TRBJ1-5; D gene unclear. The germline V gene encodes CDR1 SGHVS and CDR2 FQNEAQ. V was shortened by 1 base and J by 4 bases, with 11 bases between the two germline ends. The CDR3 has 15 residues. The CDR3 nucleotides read TGTGCCAGCAGCTTAGAATACAGAGTAAATCAGCCCCAGCATTTT. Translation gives CASSLEYRVNQPQHF.

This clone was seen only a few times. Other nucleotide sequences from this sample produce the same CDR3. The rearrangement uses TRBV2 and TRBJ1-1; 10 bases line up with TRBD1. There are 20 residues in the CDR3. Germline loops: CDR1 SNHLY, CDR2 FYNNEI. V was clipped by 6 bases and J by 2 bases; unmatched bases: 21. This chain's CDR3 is CASRDLQLLIRDRGNTEAFF. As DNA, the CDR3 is TGTGCCAGCAGGGACCTCCAGCTCCTCATCCGGGACAGGGGCAACACTGAAGCTTTCTTT.

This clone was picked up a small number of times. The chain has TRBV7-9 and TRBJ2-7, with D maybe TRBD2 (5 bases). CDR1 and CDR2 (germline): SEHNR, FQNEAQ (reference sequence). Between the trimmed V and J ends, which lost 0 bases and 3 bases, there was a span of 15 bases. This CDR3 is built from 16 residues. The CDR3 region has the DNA TGTGCCAGCAGCTTAGCGAAGCCAGAAGGGAGCTACGAGCAGTACTTC. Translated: CASSLAKPEGSYEQYF.

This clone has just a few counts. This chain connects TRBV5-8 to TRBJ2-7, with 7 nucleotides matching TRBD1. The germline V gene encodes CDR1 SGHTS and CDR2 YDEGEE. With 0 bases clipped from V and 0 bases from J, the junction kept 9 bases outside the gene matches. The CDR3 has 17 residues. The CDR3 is CASSLVLGTASSYEQYF. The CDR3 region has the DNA TGTGCCAGCAGCTTGGTATTAGGGACAGCCAGCTCCTACGAGCAGTACTTC.

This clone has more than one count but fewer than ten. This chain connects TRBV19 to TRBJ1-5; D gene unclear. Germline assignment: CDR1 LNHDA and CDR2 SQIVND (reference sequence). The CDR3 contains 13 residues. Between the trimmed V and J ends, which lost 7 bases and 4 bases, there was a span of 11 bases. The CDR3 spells CASTREANQPQHF. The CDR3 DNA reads TGTGCCAGTACGCGGGAAGCGAATCAGCCCCAGCATTTT.

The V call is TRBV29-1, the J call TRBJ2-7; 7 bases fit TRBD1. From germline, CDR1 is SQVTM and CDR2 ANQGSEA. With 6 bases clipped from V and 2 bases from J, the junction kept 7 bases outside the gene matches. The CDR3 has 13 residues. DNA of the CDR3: TGCAGCGTATCCGGACAGGATCCCTACGAGCAGTACTTC. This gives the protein CSVSGQDPYEQYF.

The CDR3 DNA follows: TGTGCCAGCAGCCCACTAGCGGGTTTCACAGATACGCAGTATTTT. Amino acid sequence: CASSPLAGFTDTQYF. The chain carries TRBV7-7 and TRBJ2-3; TRBD2 agrees at 9 bases. Germline V CDR1 and CDR2: SSHAT, FNYEAQ (reference sequence). The CDR3 is 15 amino acids. J gave up 2 bases and V 5 bases, and 5 bases lay outside the gene matches.

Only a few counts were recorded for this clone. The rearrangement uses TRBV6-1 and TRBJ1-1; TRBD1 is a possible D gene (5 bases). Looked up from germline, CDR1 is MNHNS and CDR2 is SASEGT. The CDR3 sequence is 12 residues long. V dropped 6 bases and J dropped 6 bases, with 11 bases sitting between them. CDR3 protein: CASRYLGAEAFF. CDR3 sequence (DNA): TGTGCCAGCAGATACTTAGGGGCTGAAGCTTTCTTT.

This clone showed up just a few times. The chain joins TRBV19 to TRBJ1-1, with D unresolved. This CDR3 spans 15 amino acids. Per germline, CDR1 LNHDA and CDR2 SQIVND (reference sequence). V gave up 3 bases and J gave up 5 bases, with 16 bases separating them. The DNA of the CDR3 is TGTGCCAGTAGTATCGGTCCGGATGGGCAAACTGAAGCTTTCTTT. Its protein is CASSIGPDGQTEAFF. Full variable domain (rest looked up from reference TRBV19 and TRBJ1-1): DGGITQSPKYLFRKEGQNVTLSCEQNLNHDAMYWYRQDPGQGLRLIYYSQIVNDFQKGDIAEGYSVSREKKESFPLTVTSAQKNPTAFYLCASSIGPDGQTEAFFGQGTRLTVV.

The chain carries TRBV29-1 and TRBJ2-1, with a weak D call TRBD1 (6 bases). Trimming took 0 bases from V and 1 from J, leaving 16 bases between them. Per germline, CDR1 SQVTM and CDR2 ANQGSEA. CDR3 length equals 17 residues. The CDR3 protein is CSVEDLQGIRSYNEQFF. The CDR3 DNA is TGCAGCGTTGAAGATCTGCAGGGGATCAGATCCTACAATGAGCAGTTCTTC.